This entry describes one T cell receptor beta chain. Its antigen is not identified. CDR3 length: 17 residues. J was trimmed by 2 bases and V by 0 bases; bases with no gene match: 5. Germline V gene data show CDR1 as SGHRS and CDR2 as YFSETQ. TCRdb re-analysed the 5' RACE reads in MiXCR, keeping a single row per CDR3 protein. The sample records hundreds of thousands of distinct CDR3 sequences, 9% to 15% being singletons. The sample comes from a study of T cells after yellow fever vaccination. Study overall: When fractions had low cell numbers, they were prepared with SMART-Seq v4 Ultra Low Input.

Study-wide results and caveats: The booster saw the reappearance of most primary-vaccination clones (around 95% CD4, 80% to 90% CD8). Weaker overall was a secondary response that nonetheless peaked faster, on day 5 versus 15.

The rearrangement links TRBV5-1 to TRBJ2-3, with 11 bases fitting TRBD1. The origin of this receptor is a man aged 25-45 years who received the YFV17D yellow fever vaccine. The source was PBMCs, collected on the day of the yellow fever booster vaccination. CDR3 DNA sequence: TGCGCCAGCAGCTTGGGGGGGACAGGGGGTTCCACAGATACGCAGTATTTT. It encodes CASSLGGTGGSTDTQYF.